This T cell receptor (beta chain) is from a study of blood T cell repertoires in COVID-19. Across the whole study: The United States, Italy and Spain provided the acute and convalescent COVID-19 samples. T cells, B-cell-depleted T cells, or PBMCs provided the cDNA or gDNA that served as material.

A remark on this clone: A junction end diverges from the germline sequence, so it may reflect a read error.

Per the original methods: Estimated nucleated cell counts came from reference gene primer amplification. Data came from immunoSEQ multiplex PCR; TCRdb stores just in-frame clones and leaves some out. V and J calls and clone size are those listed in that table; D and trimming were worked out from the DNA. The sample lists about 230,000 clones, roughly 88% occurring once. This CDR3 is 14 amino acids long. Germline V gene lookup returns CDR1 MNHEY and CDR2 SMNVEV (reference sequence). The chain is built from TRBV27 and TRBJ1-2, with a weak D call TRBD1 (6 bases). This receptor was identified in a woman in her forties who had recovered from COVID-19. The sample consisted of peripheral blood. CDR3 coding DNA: TGTGCCAGCATGTCCCCTCCGTGGACAGTCAAACCCCCCTTC. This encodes CASMSPPWTVKPPF.